These 31 T cell receptor beta chains were sequenced from one sample in a study of blood T cell repertoires in COVID-19. TCRdb keeps only in-frame clones here, not all; method: immunoSEQ multiplex PCR. The sample has 350,000 to 500,000 clones, 70% to 90% seen once. The sample comprised peripheral blood. These receptors all come from a man aged 18 to 29 with COVID-19, enrolled during active disease.

This clone was seen a few times. The same CDR3 arises from other DNA sequences in this sample as well. The chain links TRBV5-1 to TRBJ1-5; the match to TRBD1 covers 10 bases. Germline V CDR1 and CDR2: SGHRS, YFSETQ. Trimming cost V 3 bases and J 2 bases; bases outside gene matches: 2. The CDR3 has 15 amino acids. Here the CDR3 reads CASSWGTGGNQPQHF. The CDR3 DNA sequence: TGCGCCAGCAGCTGGGGGACAGGGGGCAATCAGCCCCAGCATTTT.

This clone appeared a single time. This chain links TRBV19 with TRBJ1-1; 9 bases are shared with TRBD1. Germline CDR1 and CDR2: LNHDA and SQIVND (reference sequence). J gave up 1 base and V 5 bases, and 11 bases lay outside the gene matches. The CDR3 loop spans 17 amino acids. The CDR3 region is CASSSVWTGAANTEAFF. DNA for the CDR3: TGTGCCAGTAGTTCCGTATGGACAGGGGCGGCGAACACTGAAGCTTTCTTT.

The rearrangement uses TRBV5-4 and TRBJ2-1; D is possibly TRBD2 (5 bases). The V and J ends lost 5 bases and 0 bases respectively, with 12 bases between them. This CDR3 has 15 residues. The germline V gene has CDR1 SGHNT and CDR2 YYREEE (reference sequence). DNA of the CDR3: TGTGCCAGCAGTGAGGACTTGAGCTCCTACAATGAGCAGTTCTTC. This sequence encodes CASSEDLSSYNEQFF.

The gene calls are TRBV3-1 (or the pseudogene TRBV3-2) and TRBJ1-1; D is undetermined. CDR3 length equals 14 residues. Looked up from germline, CDR1 is LGHDT and CDR2 is YNNKEL (reference sequence). Trimming took off 2 bases at V and 4 bases at J, with 11 bases between the two ends. Here the CDR3 reads CASSQISRGTEAFF. CDR3 nucleotide sequence: TGTGCCAGCAGCCAAATCTCCCGGGGCACTGAAGCTTTCTTT.

The chain recombines TRBV5-1 with TRBJ2-7, with 12 bases matching TRBD1. CDR3 length equals 16 residues. The V gene end was trimmed by 2 bases and the J gene end by 7 bases; junction bases not matched to a gene: 10. From germline, CDR1 is SGHRS and CDR2 YFSETQ. The CDR3 sequence is CASSLSPGQGAREQYF. CDR3 coding DNA: TGCGCCAGCAGCTTAAGTCCGGGACAGGGGGCGCGAGAGCAGTACTTC.

The chain employs TRBV7-2 and TRBJ2-5; perhaps TRBD1 as D (5 bases). The CDR3 totals 14 residues. V was shortened by 1 base and J by 7 bases, with 13 bases between the two germline ends. Germline CDR1 is SGHTA and CDR2 is FQGNSA. CDR3 region: CASSLEAQTVTQYF. The CDR3 bases are TGTGCCAGCAGCTTAGAGGCCCAGACAGTGACCCAGTACTTC.

The chain combines TRBV28 with TRBJ2-3, with TRBD1 matching 7 bases. This CDR3 spans 16 amino acids. Germline lookup yields CDR1 MDHEN and CDR2 SYDVKM. V lost 4 bases, J lost 4 bases, and 11 bases stayed unmatched. CDR3 residues: CASSSSDRIRADTQYF. CDR3 DNA: TGTGCCAGCAGTTCATCGGACAGGATAAGGGCAGATACGCAGTATTTT.

CDR3 in amino acids: CASSLRLAAYEQYF. CDR3 sequence (DNA): TGTGCCAGCAGCTTGCGGCTAGCGGCCTACGAGCAGTACTTC. The chain has TRBV5-6 and TRBJ2-7, with 7 nucleotides matching TRBD2. The CDR3 extends over 14 amino acids. The germline gives CDR1 SGHDT, CDR2 YYEEEE. V lost 1 base, J lost 2 bases, and 3 bases stayed unmatched. The variable domain in full, with the rest retrieved from reference TRBV5-6 and TRBJ2-7, is DAGVTQSPTHLIKTRGQQVTLRCSPKSGHDTVSWYQQALGQGPQFIFQYYEEEERQRGNFPDRFSGHQFPNYSSELNVNALLLGDSALYLCASSLRLAAYEQYFGPGTRLTVT.

The chain carries TRBV3-1 (or the pseudogene TRBV3-2) and TRBJ1-1, with TRBD1 matching over 10 bases. Germline trimming cut 5 bases from V and 5 bases from J; bases unmatched to any gene: 5. CDR1 is LGHDT and CDR2 is YNNKEL in the germline V gene (reference sequence). This CDR3 has 14 amino acids. The CDR3 sequence is CASSFRDRGTEAFF. CDR3 bases: TGTGCCAGCAGCTTCCGGGACAGGGGAACTGAAGCTTTCTTT.

CDR3 bases: TGTGCCAGTAGTGCAGGGACCTACGAGCAGTACTTC. Translating gives CASSAGTYEQYF. This rearrangement joins TRBV19 to TRBJ2-7, with TRBD1 as a possible D gene (5 bases). The CDR3 covers 12 residues. Trimming removed 5 bases from V and 2 bases from J, with 7 bases in between. Germline-derived CDR1 and CDR2 are LNHDA and SQIVND (reference sequence).

The genes are TRBV5-1 and TRBJ1-2; 9 bases fit TRBD1. The V gene's germline CDR1 is SGHRS and CDR2 YFSETQ. J was trimmed by 8 bases and V by 4 bases; bases with no gene match: 6. This CDR3 is built from 13 residues. As DNA, the CDR3 is TGCGCCAGCAGCGCGGGACAGGGACCGGGCTACACCTTC. Translating it yields CASSAGQGPGYTF.

J is TRBJ1-4 and V is TRBV3-1 (or the pseudogene TRBV3-2), with unresolved D. V was shortened by 1 base and J by 7 bases, with 7 bases between the two germline ends. Germline CDR1 reads LGHDT; CDR2 reads YNNKEL (reference sequence). The CDR3 totals 13 residues. The CDR3 here is CASSQGEVEKLFF. CDR3 nucleotide sequence: TGTGCCAGCAGCCAAGGAGAGGTTGAAAAACTGTTTTTT.

This clone was detected once. The CDR3 DNA reads as TGTGCCAGCTCACTCGGGACAGGGTCTGGCTACACCTTC. Translating gives CASSLGTGSGYTF. The V call is TRBV18, the J call TRBJ1-2, with 9 nucleotides matching TRBD1. The CDR3 sequence is 13 residues long. V dropped 4 bases and J dropped 7; count of bases not matched to a gene: 4. Per the germline V gene, CDR1 is KGHSH and CDR2 is LQKENI.

This rearrangement joins TRBV7-9 to TRBJ2-1; 7 positions match TRBD2. Germline V gives CDR1 SEHNR, CDR2 FQNEAQ (reference sequence). This CDR3 comprises 13 residues. With 5 bases clipped from V and 9 bases from J, the junction kept 7 bases outside the gene matches. CDR3 sequence: CASSGGEMSEQFF. CDR3 coding DNA: TGTGCCAGCAGCGGGGGGGAAATGAGTGAGCAGTTCTTC.

This chain connects TRBV6-5 to TRBJ1-5; no clear D. Germline V gene sequence: CDR1 MNHEY, CDR2 SVGAGI. V dropped 6 bases and J dropped 3 bases, with 15 bases sitting between them. The CDR3 spans 15 residues. In DNA form, the CDR3 reads TGTGCCAGCAGATTGGCGGATAGGAACAATCAGCCCCAGCATTTT. As protein: CASRLADRNNQPQHF.

The chain couples TRBV7-9 to TRBJ1-4; D is uncertain. The V and J ends lost 5 bases and 5 bases respectively, with 15 bases between them. The CDR3 is 15 amino acids. Germline CDR1 and CDR2: SEHNR and FQNEAQ (reference sequence). The CDR3 is CASSLGGLSNEKLFF. The CDR3 nucleotides are TGTGCCAGCAGCCTAGGAGGCCTATCGAATGAAAAACTGTTTTTT.

This chain connects TRBV6-2 or TRBV6-3 to TRBJ1-2, with a tentative D call TRBD1 (5 bases). The CDR3 contains 15 residues. V lost 6 bases to trimming and J lost 6 bases, with 20 bases between them. Germline V lookup: CDR1 MNHEY, CDR2 SVGEGT. The chain's CDR3 is CASSRPSGASNGYTF. CDR3 DNA: TGTGCCAGCAGCCGCCCTAGTGGGGCTTCCAATGGCTACACCTTC.

The chain joins TRBV5-1 to TRBJ1-2, with 7 bases identical to TRBD1. The CDR3 is made up of 16 amino acids. J lost 0 bases, V lost 3 bases, and 8 bases had no gene match. Germline V lookup: CDR1 SGHRS, CDR2 YFSETQ. CDR3 in DNA: TGCGCCAGCAGCTGGACCGGGACAGCGTCTAACTATGGCTACACCTTC. Its protein is CASSWTGTASNYGYTF.

CDR3 protein: CASSGTGTDKTGELFF. As DNA, the CDR3 is TGTGCCAGCAGCGGAACCGGGACAGATAAAACCGGGGAGCTGTTTTTT. The chain has TRBV5-4 and TRBJ2-2, with TRBD1 identical over 7 bases. The germline CDR1 and CDR2 sequences are SGHNT and YYREEE (reference sequence). Trimming removed 4 bases from V and 5 bases from J; junction bases left unmatched: 11. The CDR3 spans 16 residues.

The rearrangement joins TRBV5-5 to TRBJ2-4; 7 nucleotides line up with TRBD2. V was pared by 0 bases and J by 1 base, with 10 bases of the junction left unmatched. This CDR3 has 18 amino acids. Germline CDR1 is SGHKS and CDR2 is YYEKEE (reference sequence). CDR3 nucleotide sequence: TGTGCCAGCAGCTTGGGGTCTGCGGGAGAAGGGGCCAAAAACATTCAGTACTTC. Its protein product is CASSLGSAGEGAKNIQYF.

The chain employs TRBV18 and TRBJ2-2, with 7 positions matching TRBD1. The length of the CDR3 is 15 residues. The germline V gene has CDR1 KGHSH and CDR2 LQKENI. After removal of 3 bases from V and 4 bases from J, the junction contained 5 bases not matched to a gene. The CDR3 DNA reads as TGTGCCAGCTCACCGGTACAGGGGAGCACCGGGGAGCTGTTTTTT. Translation gives CASSPVQGSTGELFF.

The chain joins TRBV4-1 to TRBJ2-2; D unresolved. The CDR3 contains 15 residues. Deletions cut 0 bases from V and 3 bases from J, with 8 bases between. CDR1 and CDR2 from the germline V gene are MGHRA and YSYEKL. The CDR3 region has the DNA TGCGCCAGCAGCCAAGAACGAGCTGACACCGGGGAGCTGTTTTTT. Translated: CASSQERADTGELFF.

This clone was picked up one time. This chain's CDR3 is CASSLLDRVRGGGEQFF. The CDR3 DNA is TGTGCCAGCAGCCTACTGGACAGGGTAAGGGGAGGGGGTGAGCAGTTCTTC. The chain employs TRBV27 and TRBJ2-1, with D possibly matching TRBD1 (8 bases). CDR1 is MNHEY, CDR2 SMNVEV, per germline (reference sequence). Trimming cost V 6 bases and J 9 bases, with 27 bases left between them. This CDR3 spans 17 amino acids.

On this clone itself: The sample holds other DNA sequences that translate to the same CDR3. This chain uses TRBV5-1 with TRBJ2-6; D call uncertain. CDR1 and CDR2 (germline): SGHRS, YFSETQ. V was pared by 2 bases and J by 0 bases, with 6 bases between. The CDR3 spans 15 residues. The CDR3 reads CASSLPGSGANVLTF. Written as DNA, the CDR3 is TGCGCCAGCAGCTTACCAGGCTCTGGGGCCAACGTCCTGACTTTC.

This clone was counted a single time. The rearrangement uses TRBV3-1 (or the pseudogene TRBV3-2) and TRBJ1-1; no clear D gene. The V end was cut by 1 base, the J end by 3 bases, with 12 bases between. CDR3 length equals 15 residues. Looked up from germline, CDR1 is LGHDT and CDR2 is YNNKEL (reference sequence). CDR3 sequence reads: CASSQAPPTDTEAFF. CDR3 in DNA: TGTGCCAGCAGCCAAGCCCCCCCCACGGACACTGAAGCTTTCTTT.

This sequence joins TRBV6-5 and TRBJ2-3, with a tentative D call TRBD1 (6 bases). CDR3 size: 14 residues. The germline gives CDR1 MNHEY, CDR2 SVGAGI. Trimming stripped 7 bases from V and 5 bases from J, with 16 bases between. The CDR3 is CASTRRLGGDTQYF. Written as DNA, the CDR3 is TGTGCCAGCACCCGGAGGCTAGGGGGAGATACGCAGTATTTT.

The rearrangement links TRBV4-1 to TRBJ2-5; D possibly corresponds to TRBD1 (5 bases). Trimming took off 1 base at V and 5 bases at J, with 8 bases between the two ends. This CDR3 has 13 residues. The V gene's germline CDR1 is MGHRA and CDR2 YSYEKL. The CDR3 DNA follows: TGCGCCAGCAGCCAAGGATCAGGGGAGACCCAGTACTTC. Residues: CASSQGSGETQYF.

As DNA, the CDR3 is TGTGCCAGCAGCCACTTCCCCGGGACTAGCACAGATACGCAGTATTTT. Translated, it gives CASSHFPGTSTDTQYF. The V call is TRBV3-1 (or the pseudogene TRBV3-2), the J call TRBJ2-3, with D perhaps matching TRBD2 (6 bases). With 3 bases removed from V and 0 bases from J, the gap between germline ends came to 13 bases. Germline assignment: CDR1 LGHDT and CDR2 YNNKEL (reference sequence). This CDR3 contains 16 residues.

In its sample, this clone was seen a few times. The chain has TRBV11-2 and TRBJ1-5, with 7 bases aligning to TRBD1. The J segment lost 4 bases and the V segment lost 4 bases, leaving 1 base of the junction unmatched. The CDR3 spans 13 residues. Germline lookup yields CDR1 SGHAT and CDR2 FQNNGV. The CDR3 nucleotides are TGTGCCAGCAGCTGGGACAGAAATCAGCCCCAGCATTTT. Translated: CASSWDRNQPQHF. The whole variable domain, remainder taken from reference TRBV11-2 and TRBJ1-5, is EAGVAQSPRYKIIEKRQSVAFWCNPISGHATLYWYQQILGQGPKLLIQFQNNGVVDDSQLPKDRFSAERLKGVDSTLKIQPAKLEDSAVYLCASSWDRNQPQHFGDGTRLSIL.

The V gene is TRBV29-1, the J gene TRBJ2-1; D perhaps matches TRBD1 (6 bases). The V gene lost 3 bases and the J gene lost 5 bases, with 14 bases spanning the gap. Germline CDR1 SQVTM, CDR2 ANQGSEA. The CDR3 spans 14 residues. CDR3 sequence: CSVDTGFSNNEQFF. CDR3 coding DNA: TGCAGCGTTGATACAGGGTTTTCTAACAATGAGCAGTTCTTC.

The V and J genes are TRBV12-3 or TRBV12-4 and TRBJ2-2; the D gene is possibly TRBD1 (6 bases). V lost 5 bases to trimming and J lost 5 bases, with 9 bases between them. The CDR3 contains 13 residues. CDR3 protein: CASSLTGTGELFF. The CDR3 DNA sequence: TGTGCCAGCAGTCTCACAGGGACCGGGGAGCTGTTTTTT.